These T cell receptor beta chains were read from a single sample in a study of cytomegalovirus exposure and HLA in healthy donors. Sequencing was performed with immunoSEQ multiplex PCR; in TCRdb, only in-frame clones are kept and a portion is missing. The table lists roughly 100,000 clones, about 72% of them singletons. The sequencing input was PBMCs. The source of these receptors is a woman aged 60 to 75 in good health and CMV-seropositive. Both conserved end residues are part of each CDR3. The D gene is left open where the match is weak. A row's size may be missing; if present it is once, few, many or a size class.

j_call d_call clone_size v_call cdr3_aa cdr3_nt
TRBJ1-2 TRBD1 . TRBV28 CASTRTGELAGGYTF TGTGCCAGCACCAGGACAGGGGAACTGGCCGGTGGCTACACCTTC
TRBJ2-2 . . TRBV27 CASSYGTKNTGELFF TGTGCCAGCAGTTACGGGACAAAGAACACCGGGGAGCTGTTTTTT
TRBJ1-6 . . TRBV5-1 CASSPAGYSPLHF TGCGCCAGCAGCCCAGCAGGTTATTCACCCCTCCACTTT
TRBJ2-3 . . TRBV28 CASSSLAGTDTQYF TGTGCCAGCAGTTCCTTAGCGGGCACAGATACGCAGTATTTT
TRBJ2-5 . . TRBV27 CASISGETQYF TGTGCCAGCATCTCGGGGGAGACCCAGTACTTC
TRBJ2-2 TRBD2 . TRBV14 CASSLAPPMTSGHTGELFF TGTGCCAGCAGCCTAGCCCCCCCAATGACTAGCGGTCACACCGGGGAGCTGTTTTTT
TRBJ1-2 . once TRBV5-6 CASLPRSGYGYTF TGTGCCAGCTTACCGAGGTCGGGGTATGGCTACACCTTC
TRBJ2-3 . . TRBV20-1 CSAGPDTQYF TGCAGTGCTGGGCCAGATACGCAGTATTTT
TRBJ2-7 TRBD1 . TRBV28 CASSSTGESYEQYF TGTGCCAGCAGTTCAACAGGGGAATCCTACGAGCAGTACTTC
TRBJ2-7 TRBD1 . TRBV30 CAWNDRGSFEQYF TGTGCCTGGAATGACAGGGGATCTTTCGAGCAGTACTTC
TRBJ2-6 TRBD1 . TRBV10-3 CAISGNRGQSGANVLTF TGTGCCATCAGTGGTAACAGGGGACAGTCTGGGGCCAACGTCCTGACTTTC
TRBJ2-4 TRBD2 . TRBV19 CASSIFSGATKNIQYF TGTGCCAGTAGTATTTTTAGCGGGGCGACCAAAAACATTCAGTACTTC
TRBJ1-1 . . TRBV18 CASSGLENTEAFF TGTGCCAGCTCAGGCCTTGAGAACACTGAAGCTTTCTTT
TRBJ2-7 TRBD1 . TRBV29-1 CSVVGTVTDEQYF TGCAGCGTTGTGGGGACAGTGACGGACGAGCAGTACTTC
TRBJ1-5 . . TRBV30 CAWSVGGSQPQHF TGTGCCTGGAGTGTCGGAGGAAGTCAGCCCCAGCATTTT
TRBJ1-2 TRBD1 . TRBV7-9 CASTIIPGQGFVNYGYTF TGTGCCAGCACCATAATACCGGGACAGGGGTTTGTTAACTATGGCTACACCTTC
TRBJ1-2 . . TRBV28 CASSTLDRTNYGYTF TGTGCCAGCAGTACCCTGGACAGAACGAACTATGGCTACACCTTC
TRBJ2-7 . few TRBV5-6 CASSYGTNYEQYF TGTGCCAGCAGCTACGGGACAAACTACGAGCAGTACTTC
TRBJ1-1 . . TRBV30 CAWSYHLNTEAFF TGTGCCTGGAGCTACCACCTTAACACTGAAGCTTTCTTT
TRBJ2-6 TRBD1 once TRBV7-3 CASGGQGISGANVLTF TGTGCCAGCGGGGGACAGGGGATCTCTGGGGCCAACGTCCTGACTTTC
TRBJ2-1 TRBD1 . TRBV5-6 CASSTTGGNEQFF TGTGCCAGCAGCACTACAGGGGGGAATGAGCAGTTCTTC
TRBJ2-3 TRBD2 . TRBV5-8 CASSLALLAGVQYF TGTGCCAGCAGCTTGGCCTTGCTAGCGGGAGTGCAGTATTTT
TRBJ2-2 . medium-sized TRBV5-1 CASSLAVASLQIPGELFF TGCGCCAGCAGCTTGGCCGTGGCTAGTCTCCAAATCCCCGGGGAGCTGTTTTTT
TRBJ1-1 . . TRBV7-9 CASSFKLAFF TGTGCCAGCAGCTTTAAGCTTGCTTTCTTT
TRBJ2-5 TRBD2 . TRBV10-2 CASKVGGPETQYF TGCGCCAGCAAGGTGGGAGGGCCGGAGACCCAGTACTTC
TRBJ2-7 TRBD1 . TRBV28 CASPPPGTGAHYEQYF TGTGCCAGCCCCCCTCCCGGGACAGGGGCACACTACGAGCAGTACTTC
TRBJ2-7 . . TRBV30 CAWSSVSYEQYF TGTGCCTGGAGCTCGGTCTCCTACGAGCAGTACTTC
TRBJ2-5 TRBD2 . TRBV28 CASSLWSSGETQYF TGTGCCAGCAGTTTATGGTCTAGCGGAGAGACCCAGTACTTC
TRBJ2-3 . . TRBV5-1 CASSLDTFTDTQYF TGCGCCAGCAGCTTGGACACGTTCACAGATACGCAGTATTTT
TRBJ1-1 . . TRBV4-1 CASSQAGGSYTEAFF TGCGCCAGCAGCCAAGCAGGAGGCAGCTACACTGAAGCTTTCTTT
TRBJ2-7 . . TRBV6-5 CASSYSIEGNSYEQYF TGTGCCAGCAGTTACTCGATTGAGGGAAACTCCTACGAGCAGTACTTC
TRBJ2-1 . . TRBV30 CAWGIRVLNEQFF TGTGCCTGGGGTATACGGGTCCTAAATGAGCAGTTCTTC
TRBJ2-1 . . TRBV13 CASSYRDSQFF TGTGCCAGCAGCTACCGGGACTCCCAGTTCTTC
TRBJ2-7 . . TRBV6-5 CASSYSRDSYEQYF TGTGCCAGCAGTTACTCGAGGGATTCCTACGAGCAGTACTTC
TRBJ1-5 . . TRBV2 CASSLSRGNFNQPQHF TGTGCCAGCAGCCTCTCGCGGGGAAATTTTAATCAGCCCCAGCATTTT
TRBJ2-1 TRBD2 . TRBV28 CASRPSGRLNNEQFF TGTGCCAGCAGGCCTAGCGGGAGGCTCAACAATGAGCAGTTCTTC
TRBJ1-5 . . TRBV6-1 CASRDSSLYQPQHF TGTGCCAGCAGGGACAGTTCCCTGTATCAGCCCCAGCATTTT
TRBJ2-2 . . TRBV11-2 CASSLRMAGLNTGELFF TGTGCCAGCAGTCTAAGAATGGCGGGATTAAACACCGGGGAGCTGTTTTTT
TRBJ1-2 . . TRBV9 CASSVDGNGYTF TGTGCCAGCAGCGTTGACGGGAATGGCTACACCTTC
TRBJ1-5 . . TRBV28 CASNGGGDQPQHF TGTGCCAGCAATGGGGGGGGCGATCAGCCCCAGCATTTT
TRBJ2-7 . . TRBV6-1 CASRFAGSEEQYF TGTGCCAGCAGGTTCGCGGGGAGTGAGGAGCAGTACTTC
TRBJ1-2 . . TRBV27 CASSPLGYGYTF TGTGCCAGCAGTCCCCTCGGTTATGGCTACACCTTC
TRBJ1-6 TRBD1 . TRBV6-1 CASSVDRGIRALHF TGTGCCAGCAGTGTCGACAGGGGAATCCGGGCCCTCCACTTT
TRBJ1-1 . . TRBV19 CASNQQGINTEAFF TGTGCCAGTAATCAACAGGGAATTAACACTGAAGCTTTCTTT
TRBJ1-2 . . TRBV7-3 CASSSSVYGYTF TGTGCCAGCAGCTCGAGTGTATATGGCTACACCTTC
TRBJ2-7 TRBD1 . TRBV10-3 CAIKEGARSYEQYF TGTGCCATCAAAGAGGGGGCGCGATCCTACGAGCAGTACTTC
TRBJ2-4 TRBD1 . TRBV5-4 CASSFTGGGNIQYF TGTGCCAGCAGCTTCACAGGGGGCGGAAACATTCAGTACTTC
TRBJ2-7 TRBD2 . TRBV4-1 CASSQEPSGRGEQYF TGCGCCAGCAGCCAAGAGCCTAGCGGGAGAGGTGAGCAGTACTTC
TRBJ2-2 . . TRBV30 CAWSLAVTLNGELFF TGTGCCTGGAGTCTAGCCGTTACACTGAACGGGGAGCTGTTTTTT
TRBJ1-2 . . TRBV27 CASGLGGTRGYTF TGTGCCAGCGGCTTAGGAGGGACCAGGGGCTACACCTTC
TRBJ2-7 . . TRBV9 CASSVTGVSYEQYF TGTGCCAGCAGCGTAACAGGTGTTTCGTACGAGCAGTACTTC